These 10 T cell receptor beta chains originate from one sample sequenced in a study of shared T cell receptors in the human thymus. Assay: immunoSEQ multiplex PCR; the TCRdb copy retains only in-frame clones and omits some. In the table there are 720,000 or so clones, approximately 85% of which are singletons. This sample was shared with a second study, whose subject was human thymus T cells.

The specimen was thymocytes. Receptor source: a girl in the first two years of life with a congenital heart defect.

CDR3 coding DNA: TGTGCCAGCAGTGCGACAGGGATGAACACTGAAGCTTTCTTT. This translates into CASSATGMNTEAFF. The chain joins TRBV6-4 to TRBJ1-1; 7 bases align to TRBD1. Per germline, CDR1 MRHNA and CDR2 SNTAGT. The junction had 2 bases not matched to a gene; V was cut back by 4 bases and J by 0 bases. CDR3 length equals 14 residues.

The V call is TRBV2, the J call TRBJ1-1, with D possibly being TRBD1 (6 bases). The CDR3 spans 16 residues. Germline V lookup: CDR1 SNHLY, CDR2 FYNNEI. Trimming cost V 6 bases and J 0 bases, with 17 bases left between them. This chain's CDR3 is CASRGTGPGLNTEAFF. CDR3 sequence (DNA): TGTGCCAGCAGGGGCACAGGGCCAGGCCTGAACACTGAAGCTTTCTTT. The full variable domain, rest sourced from reference TRBV2 and TRBJ1-1, is EPEVTQTPSHQVTQMGQEVILRCVPISNHLYFYWYRQILGQKVEFLVSFYNNEISEKSEIFDDQFSVERPDGSNFTLKIRSTKLEDSAMYFCASRGTGPGLNTEAFFGQGTRLTVV.

The V gene is TRBV30, the J gene TRBJ2-7, with TRBD1 matching 7 bases. Germline V gene lookup returns CDR1 GTSNPN and CDR2 SVGIG (reference sequence). The ends lost 3 bases at V and 6 bases at J; junction bases unmatched: 14. The CDR3 totals 15 residues. CDR3 nucleotides: TGTGCCTGGAGGGTAGAAAGACAGGGTTTTTGCGAGCAGTACTTC. Amino acid sequence: CAWRVERQGFCEQYF.

The chain recombines TRBV2 with TRBJ1-4; 7 bases are shared with TRBD1. The length of the CDR3 is 14 residues. Trimming took 6 bases from V and 7 from J; bases not matched to a gene: 8. Germline V CDR1 and CDR2: SNHLY, FYNNEI. The CDR3 loop reads CASSDRESSEKLFF. In DNA, the CDR3 is TGTGCCAGCAGCGACAGGGAATCTTCTGAAAAACTGTTTTTT.

This sequence joins TRBV6-5 and TRBJ2-7; TRBD2 matches at 9 bases. Trimming took 10 bases from V and 4 from J; bases not matched to a gene: 14. From germline, CDR1 is MNHEY and CDR2 SVGAGI. This CDR3 has 15 amino acids. The CDR3 coding sequence is TGTGCCACCAGACGGTCGCGGGGGGGTCGGTACGAGCAGTACTTC. Amino acids: CATRRSRGGRYEQYF.

This chain joins TRBV15 and TRBJ1-2; no clear D. This CDR3 is built from 19 residues. The V gene lost 2 bases and the J gene lost 6 bases, with 28 bases spanning the gap. Germline V CDR1 and CDR2: LNHNV, YYDKDF (reference sequence). The CDR3 region has the DNA TGTGCCACCAGCAGAAATCCCCGTCTCGGGGATACAGTAATCGATGGCTACACCTTC. As protein: CATSRNPRLGDTVIDGYTF.

This chain links TRBV13 with TRBJ2-7, with D possibly TRBD1 on 6 matching bases. This CDR3 spans 17 amino acids. The V end lost 4 bases, the J end lost 6 bases, and 25 bases lay between the germline ends. The germline V gene has CDR1 PRHDT and CDR2 FYEKMQ (reference sequence). CDR3 loop: CASSSNPPGHLPGEQYF. In DNA, the CDR3 is TGTGCCAGCAGCTCGAACCCGCCGGGACACCTCCCCGGCGAGCAGTACTTC.

The V call is TRBV5-5, the J call TRBJ1-5, with D hard to call. The V end was cut by 0 bases, the J end by 5 bases, with 12 bases between. The CDR3 sequence is 15 residues long. Looked up from germline, CDR1 is SGHKS and CDR2 is YYEKEE (reference sequence). The CDR3 sequence: CASSLALVADQPQHF. In DNA form, the CDR3 reads TGTGCCAGCAGCTTGGCGTTGGTGGCGGATCAGCCCCAGCATTTT.

This chain's CDR3 is CATPGAGGGYTF. The CDR3 DNA sequence: TGTGCCACCCCCGGGGCGGGAGGGGGCTACACCTTC. The chain couples TRBV15 to TRBJ1-2, with a possible D match to TRBD1 (5 bases). The germline CDR1 and CDR2 sequences are LNHNV and YYDKDF (reference sequence). The CDR3 consists of 12 residues. V was cut by 8 bases and J by 8 bases, with 15 bases left in between.

The V call is TRBV2, the J call TRBJ2-7; TRBD2 is a possible D gene (6 bases). V was trimmed by 0 bases and J by 3 bases, leaving 21 bases between them. The germline V gene encodes CDR1 SNHLY and CDR2 FYNNEI. The CDR3 totals 18 residues. The CDR3 nucleotides are TGTGCCAGCAGTGAAGCGCGGGAAGGCAGGGTGGTGAACTACGAGCAGTACTTC. Its translation: CASSEAREGRVVNYEQYF.